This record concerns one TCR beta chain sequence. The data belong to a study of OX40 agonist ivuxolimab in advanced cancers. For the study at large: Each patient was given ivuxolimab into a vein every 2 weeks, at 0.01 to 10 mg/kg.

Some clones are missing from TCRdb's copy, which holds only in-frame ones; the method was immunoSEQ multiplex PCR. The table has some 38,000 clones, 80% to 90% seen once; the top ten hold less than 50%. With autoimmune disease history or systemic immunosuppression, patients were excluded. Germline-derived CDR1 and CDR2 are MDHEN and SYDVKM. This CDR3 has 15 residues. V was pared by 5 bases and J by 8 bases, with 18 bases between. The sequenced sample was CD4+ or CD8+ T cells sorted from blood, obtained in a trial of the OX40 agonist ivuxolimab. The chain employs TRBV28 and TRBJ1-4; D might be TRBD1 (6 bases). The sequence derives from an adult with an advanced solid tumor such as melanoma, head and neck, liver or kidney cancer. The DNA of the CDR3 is TGTGCCAGCAGTGCCAGGGGCCAGTGGGAAGAAAAACTGTTTTTT. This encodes CASSARGQWEEKLFF.